The 29 T cell receptor beta chains listed next were all sequenced from one sample in a study of shared clonotypes between healthy human individuals. TCRdb's table, derived via immunoSEQ multiplex PCR, lists solely in-frame clones and lacks some. The sample contains approximately 530,000 clones, 90% to 96% of which appear only once. The specimen was naive CD4+ T cells sorted from blood. Subset given: CD45RA+ positively selected. The receptors shown here come from a woman aged 25-40 years in good health.

This sequence joins TRBV18 and TRBJ2-5; possible D gene TRBD2, 6 bases. The CDR3 contains 12 residues. With 2 bases removed from V and 7 bases from J, the gap between germline ends came to 8 bases. Germline CDR1 is KGHSH and CDR2 is LQKENI. CDR3 nucleotides: TGTGCCAGCTCACCAAGCGGGTTGACCCAGTACTTC. The encoded protein is CASSPSGLTQYF.

This rearrangement joins TRBV7-2 to TRBJ2-7, with 9 bases fitting TRBD2. There are 16 residues in the CDR3. The junction had 12 bases not matched to a gene; V was cut back by 3 bases and J by 6 bases. Germline CDR1 and CDR2: SGHTA and FQGNSA. In DNA form, the CDR3 reads TGTGCCAGCAGCTTGGCCCCCCCTAGCGGGATCTTCGAGCAGTACTTC. Translated, it gives CASSLAPPSGIFEQYF. Together with reference TRBV7-2 and TRBJ2-7, the CDR3 gives the full variable domain: GAGVSQSPSNKVTEKGKDVELRCDPISGHTALYWYRQSLGQGLEFLIYFQGNSAPDKSGLPSDRFSAERTGGSVSTLTIQRTQQEDSAVYLCASSLAPPSGIFEQYFGPGTRLTVT.

The J gene is TRBJ2-5, the V gene TRBV5-1; 7 nucleotides line up with TRBD1. The J call is doubtful: the DNA matches TRBJ2-7 better. The CDR3 spans 14 residues. Germline V gene lookup returns CDR1 SGHRS and CDR2 YFSETQ. In DNA, the CDR3 is TGCGCCAGCAGCTTAGCGACAGGGCGCTACGAGCAGTACTTC. This sequence encodes CASSLATGRYEQYF.

This clone was detected only once. V usage is TRBV10-3 and J usage is TRBJ2-7, with D unclear. V shed 6 bases and J shed 6 bases, with 15 bases lying between them. This CDR3 has 13 amino acids. Germline V gene data show CDR1 as ENHRY and CDR2 as SYGVKD. For the CDR3, the DNA is TGTGCCATCAGAAGGGATCCACCTGGCGAGCAGTACTTC. Translating it yields CAIRRDPPGEQYF.

The gene calls are TRBV7-9 and TRBJ1-2, with a possible D match to TRBD1 (5 bases). Trimming pared 5 bases from V and 5 bases from J, leaving 18 bases between. The length of the CDR3 is 15 residues. Germline V gene sequence: CDR1 SEHNR, CDR2 FQNEAQ (reference sequence). CDR3 amino acids: CASSPGAGDGYGYTF. The CDR3 DNA is TGTGCCAGCAGCCCCGGGGCTGGGGACGGATATGGCTACACCTTC.

V usage is TRBV7-9 and J usage is TRBJ2-2, with D unclear. The germline gives CDR1 SEHNR, CDR2 FQNEAQ (reference sequence). The CDR3 spans 15 residues. Trimming removed 4 bases at V and 4 bases at J, with 13 bases between. CDR3 nucleotides: TGTGCCAGCAGCTCCCCAGCCTCGAGCACCGGGGAGCTGTTTTTT. Its protein is CASSSPASSTGELFF.

V usage is TRBV4-2 and J usage is TRBJ2-5, with D perhaps matching TRBD2 (9 bases). The V gene's germline CDR1 is LGHNA and CDR2 YNFKEQ. CDR3 length: 17 amino acids. Trimming shortened V by 4 bases and J by 3 bases, and 21 bases separated the two germline ends. CDR3 in amino acids: CASSPGGRREGKETQYF. CDR3 DNA sequence: TGTGCCAGCAGCCCAGGGGGCAGGCGGGAGGGCAAAGAGACCCAGTACTTC.

The chain employs TRBV19 and TRBJ2-4, with D possibly matching TRBD2 (6 bases). The length of the CDR3 is 13 residues. Trimming stripped 4 bases from V and 7 bases from J, with 11 bases between. Germline values: CDR1 LNHDA, CDR2 SQIVND (reference sequence). The CDR3 spells CASSTLGGNIQYF. As DNA, the CDR3 is TGTGCCAGTAGTACCCTTGGGGGGAACATTCAGTACTTC.

The rearrangement links TRBV7-9 to TRBJ2-1; 7 bases agree with TRBD2. V gave up 1 base and J gave up 0 bases; unmatched junction bases: 9. The CDR3 length is 18 residues. CDR1 and CDR2 from the germline V gene are SEHNR and FQNEAQ (reference sequence). The CDR3 coding sequence is TGTGCCAGCAGCTTAGGGTTTCGAGGCGGGAGCTCCTACAATGAGCAGTTCTTC. This gives the protein CASSLGFRGGSSYNEQFF.

This rearrangement joins TRBV5-4 to TRBJ2-7; no definite D call. Germline-derived CDR1 and CDR2 are SGHNT and YYREEE (reference sequence). This CDR3 has 14 residues. Trimming pared 3 bases from V and 7 bases from J, leaving 17 bases between. The CDR3 coding sequence is TGTGCCAGCAGCTCGGAACAGTTTGTTTTGGAGCAGTACTTC. Protein: CASSSEQFVLEQYF. The variable domain in full, completed from reference TRBV5-4 and TRBJ2-7, reads ETGVTQSPTHLIKTRGQQVTLRCSSQSGHNTVSWYQQALGQGPQFIFQYYREEENGRGNFPPRFSGLQFPNYSSELNVNALELDDSALYLCASSSEQFVLEQYFGPGTRLTVT.

This chain connects TRBV18 to TRBJ2-4; possible D gene TRBD2, 6 bases. V lost 1 base and J lost 1, with 8 bases in between. Germline V gene data show CDR1 as KGHSH and CDR2 as LQKENI. This CDR3 comprises 15 residues. Written as DNA, the CDR3 is TGTGCCAGCTCACCACGGGGGGAGGCCAAAAACATTCAGTACTTC. Translating it yields CASSPRGEAKNIQYF.

The rearrangement joins TRBV19 to TRBJ2-1; TRBD2 aligns across 8 bases. CDR1 is LNHDA, CDR2 SQIVND, per germline (reference sequence). V was clipped by 6 bases and J by 6 bases; unmatched bases: 13. The CDR3 covers 16 residues. DNA for the CDR3: TGTGCCAGTAGCTTAGCGGGAACTAAAAGGGGCAATGAGCAGTTCTTC. It is translated as CASSLAGTKRGNEQFF.

Details on this clone: The junction does not match germline at one end; this may be a read error. J is TRBJ1-1 and V is TRBV2; D is possibly TRBD1 (5 bases). CDR1 SNHLY and CDR2 FYNNEI come from the germline V gene. There are 12 residues in the CDR3. CDR3 amino acids: CASSGYRDGWDF. The CDR3 bases are TGTGCCAGCAGTGGTTACCGGGACGGCTGGGACTTT.

In its sample, this clone was seen a few times. The V call is TRBV7-9, the J call TRBJ2-7; 10 nucleotides align to TRBD2. The CDR3 has 12 amino acids. Germline V gives CDR1 SEHNR, CDR2 FQNEAQ (reference sequence). After removal of 1 base from V and 9 bases from J, the junction contained 0 bases not matched to a gene. The CDR3 DNA follows: TGTGCCAGCAGCTTAGGGACTAGCGGGCAGTACTTC. Its protein is CASSLGTSGQYF.

The chain is built from TRBV18 and TRBJ2-1, with D possibly TRBD1 on 5 matching bases. This CDR3 spans 14 amino acids. CDR1 is KGHSH and CDR2 is LQKENI in the germline V gene. V shed 8 bases and J shed 5 bases, with 16 bases lying between them. The DNA for the CDR3 is TGTGCCAGCGCCCAGGGAATTGGAAACAATGAGCAGTTCTTC. Its protein product is CASAQGIGNNEQFF.

Concerning this clone itself: This specimen includes other DNA sequences encoding the same CDR3. CDR3 loop: CASRRQGSSYEQYF. CDR3 bases: TGTGCCAGCAGGCGACAGGGATCATCCTACGAGCAGTACTTC. V gene TRBV28 combines with J gene TRBJ2-7, with TRBD1 matching over 7 bases. V was clipped by 6 bases and J by 1 base; unmatched bases: 6. CDR1 is MDHEN and CDR2 is SYDVKM in the germline V gene. CDR3 length equals 14 residues.

This clone appeared once. The J gene is TRBJ2-1, the V gene TRBV18; D is perhaps TRBD2 (5 bases). This CDR3 has 13 residues. CDR1 and CDR2 from the germline V gene are KGHSH and LQKENI. With 3 bases removed from V and 9 bases from J, the gap between germline ends came to 12 bases. CDR3 nucleotides: TGTGCCAGCTCACCCCAGCCTAGCACTGAGCAGTTCTTC. Translated, it gives CASSPQPSTEQFF.

The chain carries TRBV10-3 and TRBJ2-7; no firm D call. The length of the CDR3 is 15 residues. Germline CDR1 is ENHRY and CDR2 is SYGVKD. V gave up 9 bases and J gave up 3 bases, with 21 bases separating them. DNA of the CDR3: TGTGCCATGTCGACCCCCTCCCTCAATTACTACGAGCAGTACTTC. It specifies CAMSTPSLNYYEQYF.

The V call is TRBV5-6, the J call TRBJ2-5, with D perhaps matching TRBD1 (6 bases). Germline-derived CDR1 and CDR2 are SGHDT and YYEEEE. Trimming took off 2 bases at V and 0 bases at J, with 11 bases between the two ends. This CDR3 has 15 residues. The CDR3 bases are TGTGCCAGCAGCTTCAGGGGATGGTACCAAGAGACCCAGTACTTC. This codes for CASSFRGWYQETQYF.

The CDR3: CASSSRDRFNQPQHF. The CDR3 region has the DNA TGTGCCAGCAGTTCCCGGGACAGGTTTAATCAGCCCCAGCATTTT. V usage is TRBV28 and J usage is TRBJ1-5; 8 bases agree with TRBD1. V shed 4 bases and J 4 bases; nucleotides not matched to a gene: 6. The germline gives CDR1 MDHEN, CDR2 SYDVKM. This CDR3 has 15 residues. Combining the CDR3 with reference TRBV28 and TRBJ1-5 gives the whole variable domain DVKVTQSSRYLVKRTGEKVFLECVQDMDHENMFWYRQDPGLGLRLIYFSYDVKMKEKGDIPEGYSVSREKKERFSLILESASTNQTSMYLCASSSRDRFNQPQHFGDGTRLSIL.

This chain uses TRBV6-5 with TRBJ2-1, with no clear D. Germline-derived CDR1 and CDR2 are MNHEY and SVGAGI. The CDR3 contains 13 residues. Trimming cost V 6 bases and J 0 bases, with 6 bases left between them. The CDR3 spells CASRTGSYNEQFF. The CDR3, as DNA: TGTGCCAGCAGGACTGGCTCCTACAATGAGCAGTTCTTC.

This chain links TRBV5-1 with TRBJ1-3; the D gene is possibly TRBD1 (6 bases). The V gene lost 4 bases and the J gene lost 0 bases, with 14 bases spanning the gap. This CDR3 spans 16 amino acids. Germline values: CDR1 SGHRS, CDR2 YFSETQ. CDR3 DNA sequence: TGCGCCAGCAGCCCCTACCGGGACAACTCTGGAAACACCATATATTTT. This gives the protein CASSPYRDNSGNTIYF.

In DNA form, the CDR3 reads TGCAGCGTTGCAATCGGACAGGGGAGCGGGGCCAACGTCCTGACTTTC. Translating it yields CSVAIGQGSGANVLTF. This chain links TRBV29-1 with TRBJ2-6; 9 nucleotides match TRBD1. This CDR3 region has 16 residues. Germline V gene sequence: CDR1 SQVTM, CDR2 ANQGSEA. The ends lost 4 bases at V and 4 bases at J; junction bases unmatched: 8.

The gene calls are TRBV27 and TRBJ2-3, with TRBD1 matching over 7 bases. The germline CDR1 and CDR2 sequences are MNHEY and SMNVEV (reference sequence). V lost 8 bases to trimming and J lost 5 bases; unmatched junction nucleotides: 13. The CDR3 sequence is 15 residues long. The CDR3 bases are TGTGCCAGCTCTTTGGGCAGGGGGATGGGAGATACGCAGTATTTT. It yields the protein CASSLGRGMGDTQYF.

The J gene is TRBJ2-1, the V gene TRBV6-5, with 9 bases fitting TRBD2. The CDR3 totals 15 residues. CDR1 is MNHEY, CDR2 SVGAGI, per germline. The junction had 7 bases not matched to a gene; V was cut back by 6 bases and J by 4 bases. Here the CDR3 reads CASSRRTSEYNEQFF. The CDR3 nucleotides read TGTGCCAGCAGCCGCCGGACTAGCGAATACAATGAGCAGTTCTTC.

The chain links TRBV21-1 to TRBJ2-5. The DNA matches TRBJ2-7 better at its end, which makes the J call doubtful. TRBV21-1 is marked as a pseudogene. The CDR3 runs to 14 residues. The CDR3 DNA follows: TGTGCCAGCAGCACCTGGACGGCGTACTACGAGCAGTACTTC. This sequence encodes CASSTWTAYYEQYF.

On this clone: The same CDR3 also results from other DNA sequences found in this sample. The chain uses TRBV18 and TRBJ2-1; D is unclear. CDR3 length: 11 residues. Germline V gene sequence: CDR1 KGHSH, CDR2 LQKENI. With 2 bases removed from V and 6 bases from J, the gap between germline ends came to 2 bases. The CDR3 bases are TGTGCCAGCTCACCAGGCAATGAGCAGTTCTTC. This sequence encodes CASSPGNEQFF.

V gene TRBV21-1 combines with J gene TRBJ2-4; the table's D call, TRBD2, has no DNA check behind it. TRBV21-1 is a listed pseudogene. This CDR3 is 17 amino acids long. The CDR3 DNA reads as TGTGCCAGCAGCAAAGTGGGGAGCGGGGGGACCAAAAACATTCAGTACTTC. As protein: CASSKVGSGGTKNIQYF.

The gene calls are TRBV28 and TRBJ2-1; 8 positions match TRBD1. CDR1 and CDR2 from the germline V gene are MDHEN and SYDVKM. Unmatched junction bases numbered 13, after V lost 8 bases and J lost 7 bases. The CDR3 is made up of 15 amino acids. The CDR3 sequence: CASGQGAFSGNEQFF. DNA for the CDR3: TGTGCCAGCGGGCAGGGGGCTTTTTCTGGGAATGAGCAGTTCTTC. The entire variable domain, with the rest obtained from reference TRBV28 and TRBJ2-1, is as follows: DVKVTQSSRYLVKRTGEKVFLECVQDMDHENMFWYRQDPGLGLRLIYFSYDVKMKEKGDIPEGYSVSREKKERFSLILESASTNQTSMYLCASGQGAFSGNEQFFGPGTRLTVL.